A single sample is the source of the 5 T cell receptor beta chains below, sequenced in a study of CD8 T cells in ankylosing spondylitis (dated by TCRdb to about 2017). Overall study outcomes, separate from this receptor: A TCR beta motif made up of about eight highly homologous amino acid variants appeared to be characteristic of blood from ankylosing spondylitis patients.

The library relied on 5' RACE. Data came from an Illumina HiSeq 2500. TCRdb itself trimmed the public reads at Q25 with fastp, ran MiXCR and retained productive beta chains. All rows with the same CDR3 protein become a single entry with the most common DNA and genes. A total of hundreds of thousands of distinct CDR3 sequences appear in this sample, 25% to 30% of them only once. Of the sample, under 0.9% is held by the ten largest clones. Their antigens remain unidentified. The sequencing input was blood, either unsorted or a sorted T cell fraction (not recorded which). The source of these receptors is a male donor with ankylosing spondylitis.

This clonotype was observed a handful of times. The V gene is TRBV7-2, the J gene TRBJ1-1; possible D gene TRBD1, 6 bases. Looked up from germline, CDR1 is SGHTA and CDR2 is FQGNSA. The CDR3 covers 16 residues. The V end was cut by 2 bases, the J end by 0 bases, with 13 bases between. CDR3 sequence (DNA): TGTGCCAGCAGCTTAACTGACAGGCGGGTGAACACTGAAGCTTTCTTT. It specifies CASSLTDRRVNTEAFF.

This clonotype was seen a few times. The chain couples TRBV19 to TRBJ1-3; D call uncertain. The CDR3 is 14 amino acids. Trimming cost V 3 bases and J 4 bases, with 10 bases left between them. The V gene's germline CDR1 is LNHDA and CDR2 SQIVND (reference sequence). The CDR3 region has the DNA TGTGCCAGTAGTATCCGGGAATCAGGAAACACCATATATTTT. It yields the protein CASSIRESGNTIYF.

This sequence joins TRBV5-1 and TRBJ2-3; 12 bases match TRBD2. CDR1 and CDR2 from the germline V gene are SGHRS and YFSETQ. The CDR3 totals 15 residues. V shed 0 bases and J 8 bases; nucleotides not matched to a gene: 4. The DNA for the CDR3 is TGCGCCAGCAGCTTGGCTCAGACTAGCGGGAGTACGCAGTATTTT. It translates to CASSLAQTSGSTQYF. Combining the CDR3 with reference TRBV5-1 and TRBJ2-3 gives the whole variable domain KAGVTQTPRYLIKTRGQQVTLSCSPISGHRSVSWYQQTPGQGLQFLFEYFSETQRNKGNFPGRFSGRQFSNSRSEMNVSTLELGDSALYLCASSLAQTSGSTQYFGPGTRLTVL.

There are a few counts of this clonotype. The V and J genes are TRBV12-3 or TRBV12-4 and TRBJ2-3, with TRBD2 matching 7 bases. The CDR3 loop spans 19 amino acids. Trimming removed 0 bases from V and 3 bases from J; junction bases left unmatched: 15. The chain's CDR3 is CASSLAIGGSLQVTDTQYF. The CDR3 DNA reads TGTGCCAGCAGTTTAGCAATTGGCGGGAGTCTACAAGTGACAGATACGCAGTATTTT.

The rearrangement joins TRBV24-1 to TRBJ2-1; 7 bases map to TRBD2. CDR1 and CDR2 from the germline V gene are KGHDR and SFDVKD. Unmatched junction bases numbered 7, after V lost 2 bases and J lost 7 bases. The CDR3 loop spans 15 amino acids. The CDR3 loop is CATSDSRLARNEQFF. CDR3 nucleotide sequence: TGTGCCACCAGTGATTCCCGACTAGCAAGGAATGAGCAGTTCTTC.